This T cell receptor (beta chain) was obtained from a study of T cell responses to AZD1222 COVID-19 vaccine. Whole-study findings and limits: Unmutated variant regions are reportedly the target of nearly half of TCRs that are spike-specific. CD4 TCRs covered the whole spike, strongest at regions 160-218 and 743-854. No repertoire was sampled before or during the peak T cell response, only after it. Clonal diversity may have been underestimated, and the donors were mostly white British, with more females than males.

Between the trimmed V and J ends, which lost 0 bases and 0 bases, there was a span of 6 bases. The V gene's germline CDR1 is SQVTM and CDR2 ANQGSEA. CDR3 length equals 14 residues. Profiled with immunoSEQ multiplex PCR; TCRdb holds only in-frame clones, not every one. Here the sample spans some 120,000 clones, 90% being singletons. Note on this clone: Its antigen is not identified.

The sequencing here drew on peripheral blood, taken on day 0 of MenACWY control vaccination. The V and J genes are TRBV29-1 and TRBJ2-1; unclear D gene. This sequence was found in an adult in good health. CDR3: CSVEDSSSYNEQFF. DNA of the CDR3: TGCAGCGTTGAAGACAGTAGCTCCTACAATGAGCAGTTCTTC.